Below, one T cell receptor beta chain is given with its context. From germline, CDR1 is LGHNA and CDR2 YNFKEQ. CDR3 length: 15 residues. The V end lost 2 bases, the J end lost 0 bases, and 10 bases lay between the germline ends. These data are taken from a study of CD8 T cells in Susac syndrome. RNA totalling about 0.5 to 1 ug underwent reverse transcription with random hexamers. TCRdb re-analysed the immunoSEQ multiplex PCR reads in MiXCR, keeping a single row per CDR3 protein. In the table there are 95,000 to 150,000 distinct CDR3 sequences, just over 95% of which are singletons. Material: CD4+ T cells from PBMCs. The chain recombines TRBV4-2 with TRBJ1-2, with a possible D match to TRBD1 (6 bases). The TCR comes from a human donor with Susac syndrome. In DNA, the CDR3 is TGTGCCAGCAGCCAACACAGGGAGGCTAACTATGGCTACACCTTC. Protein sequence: CASSQHREANYGYTF.